This T cell receptor beta chain is drawn from a study of CD8 T cells in ankylosing spondylitis. Study observations and caveats: Made up of about eight highly homologous variants, a TCR beta motif appeared characteristic of ankylosing spondylitis blood. Significantly higher representation of disease-linked clones was reported for matched ankylosing spondylitis synovial fluid. Clones that were linked to disease were CD8+ and were relatively rare in peripheral blood.

Quantitative 5'-RACE with molecular barcodes generated TCR beta libraries. Using its own MiXCR run on the 5' RACE reads, TCRdb lists one record per CDR3 protein. The sample has about 330,000 distinct CDR3 sequences; under 8.5% are singletons. In regard to this clonotype: Its specificity is not known.

Sequencing was carried out using blood, either unsorted or a sorted T cell fraction (not recorded which). The sequence was obtained from a male donor with ankylosing spondylitis.

The CDR3 DNA sequence: TGTGCCAGCAGCGTAGTCCAGGACCAAGAGACCCAGTACTTC. Translation gives CASSVVQDQETQYF. The rearrangement links TRBV9 to TRBJ2-5; D is unresolved. With 0 bases removed from V and 0 bases from J, the gap between germline ends came to 6 bases. In germline, CDR1 is SGDLS, CDR2 YYNGEE. The CDR3 spans 14 residues.